These 22 T cell receptor beta chains were all obtained from the same sample, sequenced in a study of blood T cell repertoires in COVID-19. The repertoire was sequenced with immunoSEQ multiplex PCR; TCRdb's copy has only in-frame clones and lacks some. The profile shows about 130,000 clones, 60% to 80% of them singletons. Sequencing was done on a sample of peripheral blood. The receptors stem from a man in his sixties who had recovered from COVID-19.

CDR3 sequence: CASSLLVGLAGGPEETQYF. The CDR3 region has the DNA TGTGCCAGCAGCTTGCTGGTCGGACTAGCGGGAGGGCCGGAGGAGACCCAGTACTTC. The chain links TRBV5-6 to TRBJ2-5; 15 bases fit TRBD2. The CDR3 spans 19 residues. The V gene end was trimmed by 1 base and the J gene end by 5 bases; junction bases not matched to a gene: 12. CDR1 is SGHDT and CDR2 is YYEEEE in the germline V gene.

The chain uses TRBV28 and TRBJ1-2; a weak D match, TRBD1 (6 bases). Germline CDR1 and CDR2: MDHEN and SYDVKM. The V end lost 6 bases, the J end lost 6 bases, and 14 bases lay between the germline ends. This CDR3 is 13 amino acids long. The CDR3 nucleotides are TGTGCCAGCAGGCCACAGGGAGGGGATGGCTACACCTTC. As protein: CASRPQGGDGYTF.

In the case of this clone: A junction boundary mismatches the germline segment, possibly from a read error. The chain has TRBV29-1 and TRBJ1-4, with D hard to call. CDR1 is SQVTM, CDR2 ANQGSEA, per germline. This CDR3 contains 11 residues. CDR3 residues: CSVTTPGGFVF. The CDR3, as DNA: TGCAGCGTTACAACGCCGGGAGGTTTCGTTTTT.

This rearrangement joins TRBV18 to TRBJ2-7; D remains ambiguous. The V end was cut by 3 bases, the J end by 2 bases, with 11 bases between. Germline values: CDR1 KGHSH, CDR2 LQKENI. The CDR3 is 14 amino acids. The CDR3 nucleotides are TGTGCCAGCTCACCCACGGTCCCTGCCTACGAGCAGTACTTC. The encoded protein is CASSPTVPAYEQYF.

V is TRBV3-1 (or the pseudogene TRBV3-2) and J is TRBJ2-1; 11 bases are shared with TRBD2. This CDR3 is 12 amino acids long. With 3 bases clipped from V and 12 bases from J, the junction kept 1 base outside the gene matches. The germline V gene has CDR1 LGHDT and CDR2 YNNKEL (reference sequence). CDR3 in DNA: TGTGCCAGCAGCCAGGGACTAGCGGTGCAGTTCTTC. This translates into CASSQGLAVQFF.

V and J are TRBV6-6 and TRBJ2-7; D is perhaps TRBD2 (7 bases). CDR1 is MNHNY, CDR2 SVGAGI, per germline (reference sequence). V shed 4 bases and J shed 6 bases, with 19 bases lying between them. The length of the CDR3 is 15 residues. Here the CDR3 DNA reads TGTGCCAGCAGTTGGGGGGGGAGCAGGGGAGCCGAGCAGTACTTC. It encodes CASSWGGSRGAEQYF.

The CDR3, as DNA: TGTGCCACCAGTGATTTATCGGGAAATACGCAGTATTTT. Amino acids: CATSDLSGNTQYF. The V call is TRBV24-1, the J call TRBJ2-3, with D possibly being TRBD2 (5 bases). This CDR3 contains 13 residues. In germline, CDR1 is KGHDR, CDR2 SFDVKD. Between the trimmed V and J ends, which lost 1 base and 7 bases, there was a span of 8 bases.

The rearrangement links TRBV18 to TRBJ1-2, with 8 positions matching TRBD1. The CDR3 loop spans 14 amino acids. The germline V gene has CDR1 KGHSH and CDR2 LQKENI. V trimming: 3 bases; J trimming: 7 bases; junction bases outside the gene matches: 7. This CDR3 reads CASSPDREATGYTF. For the CDR3, the DNA is TGTGCCAGCTCACCGGACAGGGAAGCTACTGGCTACACCTTC.

This clone was found a few times. V gene TRBV4-2 combines with J gene TRBJ1-1; D unresolved. Per germline, CDR1 LGHNA and CDR2 YNFKEQ. The CDR3 loop spans 13 amino acids. Deletions cut 1 base from V and 7 bases from J, with 10 bases between. In DNA form, the CDR3 reads TGTGCCAGCAGCCAAGTTGAGGGTGGTGAAGCTTTCTTT. This gives the protein CASSQVEGGEAFF.

There are many counts of this clone. A much more abundant neighbour one base away suggests this may be a read error. This specimen includes other DNA sequences encoding the same CDR3. The J gene is TRBJ2-1, the V gene TRBV11-2, with 8 bases lining up with TRBD2. The CDR3 totals 14 residues. The germline gives CDR1 SGHAT, CDR2 FQNNGV. The CDR3 DNA reads as TGTGCCCGCAGCTTGCGGGGGGCGGGGGGCGAGCAGTTCTTC. Residues: CARSLRGAGGEQFF. Based on the CDR3 plus reference TRBV11-2 and TRBJ2-1, the full variable domain is EAGVAQSPRYKIIEKRQSVAFWCNPISGHATLYWYQQILGQGPKLLIQFQNNGVVDDSQLPKDRFSAERLKGVDSTLKIQPAKLEDSAVYLCARSLRGAGGEQFFGPGTRLTVL.

The table lists this clone with many counts. The chain has TRBV27 and TRBJ2-7, with 11 bases aligning to TRBD2. V shed 8 bases, J shed 4 bases, and the junction held 13 bases outside the gene matches. Germline CDR1 and CDR2: MNHEY and SMNVEV (reference sequence). The CDR3 loop spans 16 amino acids. The CDR3 DNA is TGTGCCAGCTCCCCCCTCGGGCTAGCGGGGGGTTACGAGCAGTACTTC. It translates to CASSPLGLAGGYEQYF.

The CDR3 protein is CAWSVRGALYNEQFF. The CDR3 nucleotides are TGTGCCTGGAGTGTACGGGGGGCCCTCTACAATGAGCAGTTCTTC. The chain is built from TRBV30 and TRBJ2-1; D is perhaps TRBD2 (7 bases). Trimming removed 0 bases from V and 3 bases from J, with 12 bases in between. The CDR3 runs to 15 residues. CDR1 is GTSNPN and CDR2 is SVGIG in the germline V gene (reference sequence).

The chain is built from TRBV7-9 and TRBJ1-6; D perhaps matches TRBD1 (5 bases). The V end was cut by 5 bases, the J end by 0 bases, with 20 bases between. CDR1 and CDR2 from the germline V gene are SEHNR and FQNEAQ (reference sequence). The CDR3 runs to 19 residues. The chain's CDR3 is CASSQSWGAGSSYNSPLHF. CDR3 bases: TGTGCCAGCAGCCAGTCCTGGGGCGCCGGAAGCTCCTATAATTCACCCCTCCACTTT.

V is TRBV4-3 and J is TRBJ2-7; possibly TRBD1 for D (5 bases). The V gene's germline CDR1 is LGHNA and CDR2 YSLEER. V was cut by 4 bases and J by 6 bases, with 16 bases left in between. The CDR3 totals 14 residues. This CDR3 reads CASSLRIQVPEQYF. The CDR3 bases are TGCGCCAGCAGCCTCCGCATACAGGTCCCCGAGCAGTACTTC.

The chain uses TRBV20-1 and TRBJ2-3; 9 bases agree with TRBD2. The length of the CDR3 is 14 residues. V shed 3 bases and J 5 bases; nucleotides not matched to a gene: 6. Per germline, CDR1 DFQATT and CDR2 SNEGSKA (reference sequence). This CDR3 reads CSASGGGAEDTQYF. As DNA, the CDR3 is TGCAGTGCTAGTGGCGGGGGGGCCGAAGATACGCAGTATTTT.

The chain combines TRBV7-8 with TRBJ2-7, with D perhaps matching TRBD2 (5 bases). The CDR3 covers 11 residues. Germline V lookup: CDR1 SGHVS, CDR2 FQNEAQ. With 2 bases removed from V and 7 bases from J, the gap between germline ends came to 6 bases. The CDR3 nucleotides read TGTGCCAGCAGCTTACCGGGGGAGCAGTACTTC. The encoded protein is CASSLPGEQYF.

The chain recombines TRBV20-1 with TRBJ2-7, with TRBD2 matching over 14 bases. V was clipped by 3 bases and J by 0 bases; unmatched bases: 7. The CDR3 extends over 17 amino acids. Germline CDR1 reads DFQATT; CDR2 reads SNEGSKA (reference sequence). The CDR3 reads CSASPPGTSGGSYEQYF. CDR3 sequence (DNA): TGCAGTGCTAGTCCCCCTGGGACTAGCGGGGGCTCCTACGAGCAGTACTTC.

The chain uses TRBV5-5 and TRBJ1-2; D is unresolved. The germline gives CDR1 SGHKS, CDR2 YYEKEE (reference sequence). V gave up 4 bases and J gave up 0 bases, with 10 bases separating them. The CDR3 is made up of 14 amino acids. The CDR3 nucleotides read TGTGCCAGCAGCCCGTCGGGTTCTAACTATGGCTACACCTTC. Residues: CASSPSGSNYGYTF.

In its sample, this clone was seen a few times. The chain has TRBV5-1 and TRBJ1-6; D gene unclear. The CDR3 runs to 13 residues. V lost 4 bases and J 9 bases, leaving 11 bases between the germline ends. Germline V gene data show CDR1 as SGHRS and CDR2 as YFSETQ. The CDR3 loop is CASSPGESSPLHF. In DNA form, the CDR3 reads TGCGCCAGCAGCCCTGGGGAGAGTTCACCCCTCCACTTT. The full variable domain, in which reference TRBV5-1 and TRBJ1-6 provide the parts outside the CDR3, is KAGVTQTPRYLIKTRGQQVTLSCSPISGHRSVSWYQQTPGQGLQFLFEYFSETQRNKGNFPGRFSGRQFSNSRSEMNVSTLELGDSALYLCASSPGESSPLHFGNGTRLTVT.

The chain is built from TRBV7-2 and TRBJ2-2, with D perhaps matching TRBD2 (6 bases). This CDR3 comprises 15 residues. V shed 1 base and J shed 4 bases, with 10 bases lying between them. CDR1 is SGHTA and CDR2 is FQGNSA in the germline V gene. The CDR3 reads CASSLGGSGTGELFF. In DNA, the CDR3 is TGTGCCAGCAGCTTAGGGGGTAGCGGCACCGGGGAGCTGTTTTTT.

The CDR3 DNA reads TGTGCCAGCAGCCCGTCCAACACCGGGGAGCTGTTTTTT. Protein product: CASSPSNTGELFF. The chain uses TRBV14 and TRBJ2-2; no clear D. There are 13 residues in the CDR3. Germline assignment: CDR1 SGHDN and CDR2 FVKESK. The V end was cut by 4 bases, the J end by 2 bases, with 5 bases between. Based on the CDR3 plus reference TRBV14 and TRBJ2-2, the full variable domain is EAGVTQFPSHSVIEKGQTVTLRCDPISGHDNLYWYRRVMGKEIKFLLHFVKESKQDESGMPNNRFLAERTGGTYSTLKVQPAELEDSGVYFCASSPSNTGELFFGEGSRLTVL.

V gene TRBV11-2 combines with J gene TRBJ1-1; D ambiguous. The CDR3 is 14 residues long. V shed 1 base and J shed 1 base, with 7 bases lying between them. Per the germline V gene, CDR1 is SGHAT and CDR2 is FQNNGV. The chain's CDR3 is CASSLGAANTEAFF. The DNA for the CDR3 is TGTGCCAGCAGCTTAGGGGCAGCGAACACTGAAGCTTTCTTT.